Following are 12 T cell receptor beta chains from one sample sequenced in a study of beta chain features in type 1 diabetes. Whole-study findings and limits: There was a moderate but significant shortening of TCRB CDR3s in all four CD4+ subsets of Type 1 diabetes patients.

Expressed TCRB transcripts were sequenced, since all the RNA that had been isolated was reverse transcribed. Profiled with immunoSEQ multiplex PCR; TCRdb holds only in-frame clones, not every one. The data show roughly 100,000 clones, under 30% seen once. These receptors have no known antigen. Sequencing input: central memory CD4+ T cells from blood. The source of these receptors is a woman under 30 with type 1 diabetes.

The chain joins TRBV27 to TRBJ2-5; 12 bases line up with TRBD1. CDR3 length equals 18 residues. Germline loops: CDR1 MNHEY, CDR2 SMNVEV (reference sequence). V dropped 4 bases and J dropped 5; count of bases not matched to a gene: 14. The CDR3 DNA follows: TGTGCCAGCAGTTCAGCCCCTCCCGGGACAGGGGGCGGGGAGACCCAGTACTTC. Translated, it gives CASSSAPPGTGGGETQYF.

The chain employs TRBV5-1 and TRBJ2-5, with 9 bases matching TRBD1. The trim removed 9 bases at V and 5 bases at J, leaving 14 bases unmatched. The CDR3 has 15 amino acids. Germline V gives CDR1 SGHRS, CDR2 YFSETQ. The CDR3 sequence is CATTWRDRVRETQYF. CDR3 nucleotide sequence: TGCGCCACCACCTGGCGGGACAGGGTGAGGGAGACCCAGTACTTC.

This clone was seen more than once but under ten times. The chain is built from TRBV30 and TRBJ2-3; TRBD2 aligns across 8 bases. CDR3 length equals 15 residues. Germline-derived CDR1 and CDR2 are GTSNPN and SVGIG (reference sequence). V was clipped by 5 bases and J by 1 base; unmatched bases: 8. This chain's CDR3 is CAWGIAGGGTDTQYF. In nucleotides, the CDR3 is TGTGCCTGGGGGATCGCGGGAGGAGGCACAGATACGCAGTATTTT.

This clone was picked up a small number of times. The chain employs TRBV18 and TRBJ2-7; 10 positions agree with TRBD1. From germline, CDR1 is KGHSH and CDR2 LQKENI. Trimming took 4 bases from V and 4 from J; bases not matched to a gene: 7. CDR3 length: 15 residues. The CDR3 loop is CASSLGTGDLYEQYV. The DNA of the CDR3 is TGTGCCAGCTCACTTGGGACAGGGGATTTATACGAGCAGTACGTC.

The rearrangement uses TRBV10-3 and TRBJ2-1; TRBD2 agrees at 12 bases. V shed 10 bases, J shed 7 bases, and the junction held 5 bases outside the gene matches. The CDR3 consists of 13 residues. Germline V lookup: CDR1 ENHRY, CDR2 SYGVKD. This CDR3 is CASRTSGINEQFF. In nucleotides, the CDR3 is TGTGCCAGCCGGACTAGCGGGATAAATGAGCAGTTCTTC.

This chain uses TRBV7-2 with TRBJ2-7; a possible D gene is TRBD2 (5 bases). The CDR3 contains 12 residues. V lost 5 bases, J lost 7 bases, and 12 bases lay in between. Germline V gene data show CDR1 as SGHTA and CDR2 as FQGNSA. In nucleotides, the CDR3 is TGTGCCAGCAGCCGGGAAGGGCCGGAGCAGTACTTC. Protein: CASSREGPEQYF.

The CDR3 reads CASSPRLLAGDLYNEQFF. The CDR3 bases are TGTGCCAGCAGCCCGAGACTCCTAGCGGGAGACCTATACAATGAGCAGTTCTTC. This chain connects TRBV5-4 to TRBJ2-1, with TRBD2 identical over 10 bases. V was clipped by 4 bases and J by 4 bases; unmatched bases: 14. Germline V gives CDR1 SGHNT, CDR2 YYREEE (reference sequence). The CDR3 spans 18 residues. Complete variable domain (other parts from reference TRBV5-4 and TRBJ2-1): ETGVTQSPTHLIKTRGQQVTLRCSSQSGHNTVSWYQQALGQGPQFIFQYYREEENGRGNFPPRFSGLQFPNYSSELNVNALELDDSALYLCASSPRLLAGDLYNEQFFGPGTRLTVL.

The V call is TRBV4-3, the J call TRBJ2-7; maybe TRBD2 (6 bases). Trimming shortened V by 1 base and J by 6 bases, and 19 bases separated the two germline ends. The CDR3 runs to 16 residues. From germline, CDR1 is LGHNA and CDR2 YSLEER. CDR3 protein: CASSQVSGGPRLEQYV. Written as DNA, the CDR3 is TGCGCCAGCAGCCAAGTTTCTGGAGGGCCCCGTCTCGAGCAGTACGTC.

CDR3 amino acids: CASSSTQGGPYEQYF. Written as DNA, the CDR3 is TGTGCCAGCTCAAGTACACAGGGTGGCCCCTACGAGCAGTACTTC. The rearrangement joins TRBV18 to TRBJ2-7; TRBD1 is a possible D gene (6 bases). V shed 5 bases and J shed 2 bases, with 16 bases lying between them. This CDR3 region has 15 residues. CDR1 is KGHSH, CDR2 LQKENI, per germline.

The V call is TRBV7-9, the J call TRBJ1-2; a possible D gene is TRBD1 (6 bases). The germline V gene has CDR1 SEHNR and CDR2 FQNEAQ (reference sequence). The CDR3 has 15 residues. Trimming removed 3 bases from V and 1 base from J, with 12 bases in between. CDR3 in amino acids: CASSFGQNLNYGYTF. The DNA of the CDR3 is TGTGCCAGCAGCTTCGGACAGAATCTTAACTATGGCTACACCTTC.

The chain recombines TRBV19 with TRBJ2-1; D gene ambiguous. Trimming removed 3 bases from V and 6 bases from J, with 9 bases in between. Germline loops: CDR1 LNHDA, CDR2 SQIVND (reference sequence). The CDR3 length is 13 residues. CDR3 sequence (DNA): TGTGCCAGTAGTATGGGCCGATCCAATGAGCAGTTCTTC. Protein: CASSMGRSNEQFF. The full variable domain, with the rest looked up from reference TRBV19 and TRBJ2-1, is DGGITQSPKYLFRKEGQNVTLSCEQNLNHDAMYWYRQDPGQGLRLIYYSQIVNDFQKGDIAEGYSVSREKKESFPLTVTSAQKNPTAFYLCASSMGRSNEQFFGPGTRLTVL.

The CDR3 loop reads CASSEAGDSETQYF. As DNA, the CDR3 is TGCGCCAGCAGTGAGGCGGGGGACTCCGAGACCCAGTACTTC. V gene TRBV10-1 combines with J gene TRBJ2-5; 7 bases line up with TRBD2. CDR1 and CDR2 (germline): WNHNN, SYGVQD (reference sequence). The CDR3 is 14 amino acids. V trimming: 2 bases; J trimming: 5 bases; junction bases outside the gene matches: 5.